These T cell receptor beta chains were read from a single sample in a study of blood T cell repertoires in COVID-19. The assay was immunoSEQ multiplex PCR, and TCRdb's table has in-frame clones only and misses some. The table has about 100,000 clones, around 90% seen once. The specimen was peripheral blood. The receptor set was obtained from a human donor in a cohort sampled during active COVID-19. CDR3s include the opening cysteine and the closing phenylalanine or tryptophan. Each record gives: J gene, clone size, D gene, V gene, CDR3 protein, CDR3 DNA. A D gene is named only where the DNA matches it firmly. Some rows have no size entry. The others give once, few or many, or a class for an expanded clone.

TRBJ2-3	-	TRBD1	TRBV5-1	CASSSGQRTDTQYF	TGCGCCAGCAGCTCGGGACAGCGCACAGATACGCAGTATTTT
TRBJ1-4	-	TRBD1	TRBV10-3	CAISESQGANEKLFF	TGTGCCATCAGTGAGTCGCAGGGGGCTAATGAAAAACTGTTTTTT
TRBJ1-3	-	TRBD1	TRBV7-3	CASRDREATGNTIYF	TGTGCCAGCCGGGACAGGGAGGCAACTGGAAACACCATATATTTT
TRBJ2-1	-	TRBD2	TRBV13	CASSSRLAGERYEQFF	TGTGCCAGCAGCTCACGACTAGCGGGGGAAAGGTATGAGCAGTTCTTC
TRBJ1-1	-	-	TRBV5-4	CASSSRRDTEAFF	TGTGCCAGCAGCTCTAGACGGGACACTGAAGCTTTCTTT
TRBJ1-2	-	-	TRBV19	CASSIPGNYGYTF	TGTGCCAGTAGTATCCCAGGAAACTATGGCTACACCTTC
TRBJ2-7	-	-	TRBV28	CASSSHGQYEQYF	TGTGCCAGCAGTTCTCACGGACAGTACGAGCAGTACTTC
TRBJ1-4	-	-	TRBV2	CASVLDSTNEKLFF	TGTGCCAGCGTTTTGGACAGCACTAATGAAAAACTGTTTTTT
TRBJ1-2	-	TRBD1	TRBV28	CASSSGTGPNYGYTF	TGTGCCAGCAGTTCCGGGACAGGTCCTAACTATGGCTACACCTTC
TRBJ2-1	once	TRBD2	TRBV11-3	CASSEVGAGVSSYNEQFF	TGTGCCAGCAGCGAAGTTGGGGCGGGAGTTAGCTCCTACAATGAGCAGTTCTTC
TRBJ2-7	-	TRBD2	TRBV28	CATLGEGSYEQYF	TGTGCCACCCTCGGGGAGGGGTCTTACGAGCAGTACTTC
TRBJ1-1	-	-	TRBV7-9	CASSLGTVLNTEAFF	TGTGCCAGCAGCTTAGGGACAGTACTGAACACTGAAGCTTTCTTT
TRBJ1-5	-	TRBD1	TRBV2	CASSRGPNNQPQHF	TGTGCCAGCAGTAGGGGGCCGAACAATCAGCCCCAGCATTTT
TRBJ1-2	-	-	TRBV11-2	CASSPGGGQRGYTF	TGTGCCAGCAGCCCGGGCGGGGGGCAACGGGGCTACACCTTC
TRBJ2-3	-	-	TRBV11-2	CASSPSTDTQYF	TGTGCCAGCAGCCCTAGCACAGATACGCAGTATTTT
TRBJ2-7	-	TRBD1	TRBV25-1	CASSDPKGDRAYEQYF	TGTGCCAGCAGTGATCCCAAGGGGGACAGAGCCTACGAGCAGTACTTC
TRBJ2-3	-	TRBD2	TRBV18	CASSPSGGVTDTQYF	TGTGCCAGCTCACCTTCGGGGGGGGTCACAGATACGCAGTATTTT
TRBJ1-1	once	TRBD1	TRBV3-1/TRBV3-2	CASQATGRSTEAFF	TGTGCCAGCCAAGCGACAGGGAGATCGACTGAAGCTTTCTTT
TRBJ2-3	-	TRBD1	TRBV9	CASSPRTGTDTQYF	TGTGCCAGCAGCCCAAGGACAGGGACAGATACGCAGTATTTT
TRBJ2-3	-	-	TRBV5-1	CASSRGASTRLTDTQYF	TGCGCCAGCAGCCGGGGGGCCTCCACCCGACTCACAGATACGCAGTATTTT
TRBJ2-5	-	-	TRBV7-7	CASSFGGGHQETQYF	TGTGCTAGCAGCTTTGGGGGGGGCCACCAAGAGACCCAGTACTTC
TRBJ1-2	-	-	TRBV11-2	CASSPSPGGVGYTF	TGTGCCAGCAGCCCGTCCCCCGGGGGGGTTGGCTACACCTTC
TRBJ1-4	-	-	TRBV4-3	CASQGATNEKLFF	TGCGCCAGTCAAGGAGCAACTAATGAAAAACTGTTTTTT
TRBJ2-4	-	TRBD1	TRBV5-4	CASSLSQGVKNIQYF	TGTGCCAGCAGCTTGAGTCAGGGGGTCAAAAACATTCAGTACTTC
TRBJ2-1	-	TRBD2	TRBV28	CASRKGTSGRGSYNEQFF	TGTGCCAGCAGAAAAGGGACTAGCGGGAGAGGTTCCTACAATGAGCAGTTCTTC
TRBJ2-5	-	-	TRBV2	CASSVSAGGTQYF	TGTGCCAGCAGTGTTAGCGCCGGAGGGACCCAGTACTTC
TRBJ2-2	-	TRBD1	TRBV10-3	CAISELIPGQGQTGELFF	TGTGCCATCAGTGAACTAATACCGGGACAGGGGCAAACCGGGGAGCTGTTTTTT
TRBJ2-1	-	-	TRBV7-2	CASSLSLPGNEQFF	TGTGCCAGCAGTCTATCCCTCCCGGGCAATGAGCAGTTCTTC
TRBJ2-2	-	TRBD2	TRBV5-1	CASSLESGEDTGELFF	TGCGCCAGCAGCTTGGAAAGCGGGGAGGACACCGGGGAGCTGTTTTTT
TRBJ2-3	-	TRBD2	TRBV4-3	CASSQDHRGGGTDTQYF	TGCGCCAGCAGCCAAGACCATCGGGGGGGTGGTACAGATACGCAGTATTTT
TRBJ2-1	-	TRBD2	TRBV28	CASSFIRSASGRDNEQFF	TGTGCCAGCAGTTTTATTCGTTCCGCTAGCGGGAGGGACAATGAGCAGTTCTTC
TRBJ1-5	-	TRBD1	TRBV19	CASSVQGNQPQHF	TGTGCCAGTAGTGTACAGGGGAATCAGCCCCAGCATTTT
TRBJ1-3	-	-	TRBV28	CASSPRDTYSGNTIYF	TGTGCCAGCAGTCCCCGGGACACATACTCTGGAAACACCATATATTTT
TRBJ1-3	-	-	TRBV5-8	CARGEDRSGNTIYF	TGTGCCCGCGGGGAGGATCGCTCTGGAAACACCATATATTTT
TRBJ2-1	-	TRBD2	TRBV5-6	CASSLGRLAGVEQFF	TGTGCCAGCAGCTTGGGCCGACTAGCGGGAGTTGAGCAGTTCTTC
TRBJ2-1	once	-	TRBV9	CASSVWSGSYNEQFF	TGTGCCAGCAGCGTTTGGAGCGGCTCCTACAATGAGCAGTTCTTC
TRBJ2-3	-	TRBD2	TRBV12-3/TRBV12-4	CASRGTITDTQYF	TGTGCCAGCAGGGGGACTATCACAGATACGCAGTATTTT
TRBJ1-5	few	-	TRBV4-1	CASSQDLVPTKRRDQPQHF	TGCGCCAGCAGCCAAGACTTAGTACCAACAAAGCGGCGAGATCAGCCCCAGCATTTT
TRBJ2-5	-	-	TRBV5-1	CASSLGASLYQETQYF	TGCGCCAGCAGCTTGGGGGCCAGCTTGTACCAAGAGACCCAGTACTTC
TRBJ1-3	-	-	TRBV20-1	CSASVPGAGNTIYF	TGCAGTGCTAGTGTCCCAGGGGCTGGAAACACCATATATTTT
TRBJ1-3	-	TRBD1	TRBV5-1	CASSLEGQGVILGNTIYF	TGCGCCAGCAGCTTGGAAGGACAGGGAGTTATTCTGGGAAACACCATATATTTT
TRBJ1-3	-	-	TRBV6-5	CASSYSRTAGNTIYF	TGTGCCAGCAGTTATTCCCGGACAGCCGGGAACACCATATATTTT